The 11 T cell receptor beta chains reported below all come from one sample, sequenced in a study of beta chain features in type 1 diabetes. Expressed TCRB transcripts got sequenced, as all isolated RNA was reverse transcribed. Here immunoSEQ multiplex PCR was the method, and the copy in TCRdb shows in-frame clones only, minus some. This sample carries 200,000 to 250,000 clones, less than 15% of them seen once, and the ten largest clones take 0.026%. Sequencing was performed on naive CD4+ T cells from blood. The receptors come from a woman aged 40 to 50 in good health.

The DNA for the CDR3 is TGCGCCAGCAGCTTGCAGGGACAGGGGGAGTACGAGCAGTACTTC. Its translation: CASSLQGQGEYEQYF. V and J are TRBV5-1 and TRBJ2-7; 11 nucleotides agree with TRBD1. After removal of 1 base from V and 4 bases from J, the junction contained 4 bases not matched to a gene. CDR3 length equals 15 residues. The germline V gene encodes CDR1 SGHRS and CDR2 YFSETQ.

The chain carries TRBV9 and TRBJ2-2, with 11 positions matching TRBD1. CDR3 length: 16 amino acids. The trim removed 2 bases at V and 5 bases at J, leaving 5 bases unmatched. The germline V gene has CDR1 SGDLS and CDR2 YYNGEE. CDR3 region: CASSVGQGARTGELFF. The CDR3 bases are TGTGCCAGCAGCGTCGGACAGGGGGCAAGAACCGGGGAGCTGTTTTTT.

The chain uses TRBV5-1 and TRBJ2-1, with 7 bases lining up with TRBD2. CDR3 size: 16 residues. V shed 7 bases and J 0 bases; nucleotides not matched to a gene: 10. Germline loops: CDR1 SGHRS, CDR2 YFSETQ. The CDR3 reads CASYGSGEGSYNEQFF. The DNA for the CDR3 is TGCGCCAGCTACGGGTCCGGGGAGGGCTCCTACAATGAGCAGTTCTTC.

This clone was detected a few times. J is TRBJ1-4 and V is TRBV12-5; 7 bases line up with TRBD1. CDR1 is LGHNT and CDR2 is FRNRAP in the germline V gene. V lost 7 bases and J lost 12; bases outside the gene matches: 14. This CDR3 spans 14 amino acids. Here the CDR3 reads CASDLVGQPRELFF. CDR3 nucleotide sequence: TGTGCTAGTGACCTCGTGGGACAGCCGAGGGAACTGTTTTTT.

This clone was counted a few times. The chain joins TRBV18 to TRBJ2-7; D possibly corresponds to TRBD2 (7 bases). The CDR3 consists of 15 residues. Looked up from germline, CDR1 is KGHSH and CDR2 is LQKENI. V lost 3 bases and J lost 5, with 17 bases in between. Here the CDR3 DNA reads TGTGCCAGCTCACCGCCGTCGGGGGGCGCGAACGAGCAGTACTTC. It yields the protein CASSPPSGGANEQYF. Complete variable domain (other parts from reference TRBV18 and TRBJ2-7): NAGVMQNPRHLVRRRGQEARLRCSPMKGHSHVYWYRQLPEEGLKFMVYLQKENIIDESGMPKERFSAEFPKEGPSILRIQQVVRGDSAAYFCASSPPSGGANEQYFGPGTRLTVT.

The chain recombines TRBV6-5 with TRBJ2-4; 8 bases align to TRBD2. This CDR3 contains 12 residues. V shed 7 bases and J 9 bases; nucleotides not matched to a gene: 5. Germline V gene sequence: CDR1 MNHEY, CDR2 SVGAGI. CDR3 in amino acids: CASTPRGGIQYF. For the CDR3, the DNA is TGTGCCAGCACCCCCCGGGGGGGCATTCAGTACTTC.

This clone was observed a few times. This chain links TRBV4-3 with TRBJ2-3; 14 nucleotides match TRBD2. Germline CDR1 and CDR2: LGHNA and YSLEER. The CDR3 is 16 amino acids. The V and J ends lost 2 bases and 4 bases, in that order; junction bases with no gene match: 2. CDR3 amino acids: CASSQRTSGGPDTQYF. CDR3 DNA sequence: TGCGCCAGCAGCCAAAGGACTAGCGGGGGGCCAGATACGCAGTATTTT.

V is TRBV11-2 and J is TRBJ2-1; the D gene is possibly TRBD2 (6 bases). Trimming removed 3 bases at V and 2 bases at J, with 8 bases between. From germline, CDR1 is SGHAT and CDR2 FQNNGV. The CDR3 length is 14 residues. The CDR3 sequence is CASSFPGAYNEQFF. As DNA, the CDR3 is TGTGCCAGCAGCTTCCCGGGGGCCTACAATGAGCAGTTCTTC.

This clone was seen a handful of times. For the CDR3, the DNA is TGTGCTAGTGGCGCACGGGACAGTCATTCACCCCTCCACTTT. Amino acid sequence: CASGARDSHSPLHF. The rearrangement links TRBV12-5 to TRBJ1-6; TRBD1 aligns across 7 bases. V was pared by 6 bases and J by 8 bases, with 7 bases of the junction left unmatched. There are 14 residues in the CDR3. Germline V gene sequence: CDR1 LGHNT, CDR2 FRNRAP.

The V call is TRBV11-2, the J call TRBJ2-5; 9 bases are shared with TRBD2. Germline V gene data show CDR1 as SGHAT and CDR2 as FQNNGV. CDR3 size: 19 residues. V lost 4 bases, J lost 2 bases, and 17 bases stayed unmatched. The CDR3 region is CASSSYPRGGEDWQETQYF. CDR3 DNA: TGTGCCAGCAGCTCCTATCCGCGGGGGGGCGAGGATTGGCAAGAGACCCAGTACTTC.

This clone has a handful of counts. This chain uses TRBV19 with TRBJ1-5; D might be TRBD1 (6 bases). The CDR3 spans 18 residues. Between the trimmed V and J ends, which lost 7 bases and 7 bases, there was a span of 29 bases. Germline-derived CDR1 and CDR2 are LNHDA and SQIVND (reference sequence). CDR3 protein: CASTRRGGGLSIGQPQHF. CDR3 nucleotides: TGTGCCAGTACCAGAAGGGGGGGAGGGTTGTCTATCGGGCAGCCCCAGCATTTT.